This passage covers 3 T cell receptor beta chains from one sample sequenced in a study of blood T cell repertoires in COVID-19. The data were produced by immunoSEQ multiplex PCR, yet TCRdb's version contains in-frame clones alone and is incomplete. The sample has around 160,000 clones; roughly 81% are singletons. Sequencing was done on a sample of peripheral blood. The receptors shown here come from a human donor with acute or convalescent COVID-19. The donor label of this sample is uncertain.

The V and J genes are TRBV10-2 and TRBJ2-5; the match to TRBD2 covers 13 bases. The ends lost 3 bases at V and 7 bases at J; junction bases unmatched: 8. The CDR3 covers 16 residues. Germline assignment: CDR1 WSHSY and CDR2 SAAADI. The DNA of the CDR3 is TGCGCCAGCAGTGAACGGACTAGCGGGGGAAGGGGGACCCAGTACTTC. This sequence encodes CASSERTSGGRGTQYF.

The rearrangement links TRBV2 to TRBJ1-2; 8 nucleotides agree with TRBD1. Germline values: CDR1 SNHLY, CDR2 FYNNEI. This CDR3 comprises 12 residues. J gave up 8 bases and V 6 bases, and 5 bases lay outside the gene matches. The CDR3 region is CASRDRAGGYTF. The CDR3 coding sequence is TGTGCCAGCAGGGACAGGGCTGGCGGCTACACCTTC.

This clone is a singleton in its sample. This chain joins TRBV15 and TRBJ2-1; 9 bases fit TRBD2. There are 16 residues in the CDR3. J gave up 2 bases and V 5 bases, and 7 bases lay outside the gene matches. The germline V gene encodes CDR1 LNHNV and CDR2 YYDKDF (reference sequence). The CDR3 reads CATSSRGGTPYNEQFF. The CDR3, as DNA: TGTGCCACCAGCTCGCGGGGGGGCACCCCCTACAATGAGCAGTTCTTC.